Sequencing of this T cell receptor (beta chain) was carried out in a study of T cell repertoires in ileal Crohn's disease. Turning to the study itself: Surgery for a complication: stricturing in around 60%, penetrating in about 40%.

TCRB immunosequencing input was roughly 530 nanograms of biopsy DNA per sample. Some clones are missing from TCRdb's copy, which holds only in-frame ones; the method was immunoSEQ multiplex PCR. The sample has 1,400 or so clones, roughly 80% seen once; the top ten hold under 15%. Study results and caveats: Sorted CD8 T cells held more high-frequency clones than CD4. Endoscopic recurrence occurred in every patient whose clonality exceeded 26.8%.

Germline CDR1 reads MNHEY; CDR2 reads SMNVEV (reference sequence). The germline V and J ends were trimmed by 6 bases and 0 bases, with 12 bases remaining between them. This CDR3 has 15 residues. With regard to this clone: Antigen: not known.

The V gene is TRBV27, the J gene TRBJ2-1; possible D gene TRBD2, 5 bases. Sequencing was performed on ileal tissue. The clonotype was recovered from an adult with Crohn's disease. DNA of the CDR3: TGTGCCAGCAGGACCGATCGGGGCTCCTACAATGAGCAGTTCTTC. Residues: CASRTDRGSYNEQFF.